This T cell receptor beta chain was captured in a study of T-cell reconstitution after alpha-beta-depleted transplantation in children (TCRdb year 2016). Regarding the research as a whole: Using TCR repertoire profiling, the study quantitatively followed how T-cell immune reconstitution unfolded in children after TCRalphabeta/CD19-depleted allogeneic hematopoietic cell transplantation.

This clonotype appeared many times. Its antigen has not been determined. Within one base of it there is no much larger clone, and no base qualities were kept. The protocol used for the library was PCR. The sample was run on an Illumina HiSeq 2500. TCR library preparation used molecular barcoding, with unique molecular identifiers applied to normalize quantification of the TCRbeta repertoire. The public sequencing data were trimmed at Q25 with fastp and processed into clonotypes with MiXCR by TCRdb, which kept only in-frame beta chains. Every distinct CDR3 protein forms one entry, paired with its most common genes and DNA. This sample is represented by about 420,000 distinct CDR3 sequences; roughly a tenth of them were singletons. The biggest ten clones account for 4.5% to 7% of the sample. Counted from cysteine to phenylalanine, this CDR3 has 13 amino acids. Only the CDR3 portion is preserved as DNA: 39 bases, with reading frame beginning at the first base. V drops 4 bases and J drops 4 bases, leaving 9 bases in between. The CDR1 and CDR2 encoded by the germline V gene are SGHTA and FQGTGA.

The sequence derives from a human donor who donated a stem cell graft to a child with acute myeloid leukemia. Recombination linked TRBV7-3 to TRBJ2-3; a tentative D match to TRBD2 spans 5 bases. Sample: PBMCs from the stem cell graft donor, taken from the stem cell graft. The CDR3 has the sequence CASSSPAADTQYF. The DNA is as follows: TGTGCCAGCAGCTCCCCAGCGGCAGATACGCAGTATTTT. Here the CDR3 is joined to the reference TRBV7-3 and TRBJ2-3 genes, and the full variable domain is: GAGVSQTPSNKVTEKGKYVELRCDPISGHTALYWYRQSLGQGPEFLIYFQGTGAADDSGLPNDRFFAVRPEGSVSTLKIQRTERGDSAVYLCASSSPAADTQYFGPGTRLTVL.